This section outlines one TCR beta chain sequence together with its context. No cognate antigen has been identified for it. Within one base of it there is no much larger clone, and no base qualities were kept. The immunoSEQ Assay was the method used to sequence TCRbeta CDR3 regions. After extraction, genomic DNA underwent amplification by bias-controlled multiplex PCR, followed by high-throughput sequencing. The paper's data handling went like this. To quantify the absolute abundance of each unique TCRbeta CDR3 region, sequences were collapsed and filtered. T cell fraction was estimated by normalization of TCRbeta template counts to usable DNA, with usable DNA being measured through amplification of reference genes present in all nucleated cells. Repertoire TCRs were annotated as SARS-CoV-2-specific by exact matching of V gene, CDR3 amino acid sequence and J gene to a known reactive TCR set. The reference SARS-CoV-2 TCR set was derived from MIRA and filtered for enrichment in COVID-19-positive ImmuneCODE repertoires, a step that removed public or cross-reactive TCRs. Using the MIRA antigens, annotated TCRs were further analysed by specific ORF or by position within an ORF. Depth was the summed frequency of annotated unique rearrangements, while breadth was defined as annotated unique rearrangements over total unique productive rearrangements. Two-sided Wilcoxon rank-sum tests were used to compare TCR breadth between groups. This immuneACCESS table, as held by TCRdb, lists in-frame sequences with V and J called but not all clones. Of the missing ones, under half trace to an unresolved V gene in checked studies; the others have no known cause. V and J calls plus clone size are reproduced from that table; the DNA served to infer D and trimming. The sample includes over 400,000 clones, with around 92% observed a single time. The ten largest clones add up to around 1.8% of the sample.

The record originates from a study of Ad26.COV2.S vaccination and SARS-CoV-2 variants (dated by TCRdb to 2020 to 2022). Notes on the research overall: Vaccine-arm donors came from COV1001, a multicentre, randomized, double-blind, placebo-controlled phase I-IIa trial of Ad26.COV2.S in healthy adults. Ad26.COV2.S was administered intramuscularly at 5 x 10^10 or 1 x 10^11 viral particles, either as a single shot or as two shots given 56 days apart. A total of around 32 samples were included in the TCR-sequenced set, comprising roughly 19 Ad26.COV2.S vaccine recipients, 5 placebo recipients and 8 SARS-CoV-2 convalescent individuals. Participants in the trial were split at random into five groups of five each, receiving low-dose or high-dose Ad26.COV2.S once or twice, or else placebo on both occasions. Investigators remained blinded to trial group allocation during experiments and outcome assessment. The specificity and breadth of SARS-CoV-2-reactive T cell receptors after Ad26.COV2.S vaccination were assessed by TCRbeta repertoire sequencing.

The intended sense of this specimen's treatment or condition label: about 20 received Ad26.COV2.S at low or high dose, single or two shots; several received placebo; per-sample allocation not given. For vaccine and placebo recipients, repertoires were sequenced using samples collected on day 63 after the first injection. Cohort 1b enrolled about two dozen adults aged 18-55 years at a single site in Boston, USA, between 29 July and 7 August 2020. Ad26.COV2.S consisted of a replication-incompetent adenovirus type 26 vector by which a prefusion-stabilized SARS-CoV-2 spike protein from the original Wuhan strain was expressed. After removal of 6 bases from V and 3 bases from J, the junction retains 15 bases not matched to a gene. From the germline V gene, CDR1 is KGHSH and CDR2 is LQKENI. Its CDR3 holds 17 amino acids, cysteine through phenylalanine. Kept here is only the CDR3 DNA, which spans 51 bases and is read in frame from base 1.

Study-level results and caveats: Ad26.COV2.S recipients had higher spike-specific TCR breadth than placebo recipients (P = 0.0014). Substantial breadth of spike-specific CD8+ and CD4+ T cell responses was reported after vaccination. The study was not powered to compare responses between vaccine doses or regimens. According to the authors, total T cell responses may have been underestimated by the TCR breadth and depth analyses. Vaccine and placebo recipients had comparable non-spike TCR breadth, which fits with the vaccine containing only spike.

The input for sequencing was peripheral blood, taken in a trial of Ad26.COV2.S vaccine versus placebo. The receptor was isolated from a person between 18 and 59 years old who received the Ad26.COV2.S COVID-19 vaccine or a placebo. Rearrangement joined TRBV18 to TRBJ2-7, with 9 middle bases fitting TRBD1. In nucleotides, the sequence is TGTGCCAGCTCGCCGGGACAGGGTACCTCCATACTCTACGAGCAGTACTTC. This yields the protein CASSPGQGTSILYEQYF.